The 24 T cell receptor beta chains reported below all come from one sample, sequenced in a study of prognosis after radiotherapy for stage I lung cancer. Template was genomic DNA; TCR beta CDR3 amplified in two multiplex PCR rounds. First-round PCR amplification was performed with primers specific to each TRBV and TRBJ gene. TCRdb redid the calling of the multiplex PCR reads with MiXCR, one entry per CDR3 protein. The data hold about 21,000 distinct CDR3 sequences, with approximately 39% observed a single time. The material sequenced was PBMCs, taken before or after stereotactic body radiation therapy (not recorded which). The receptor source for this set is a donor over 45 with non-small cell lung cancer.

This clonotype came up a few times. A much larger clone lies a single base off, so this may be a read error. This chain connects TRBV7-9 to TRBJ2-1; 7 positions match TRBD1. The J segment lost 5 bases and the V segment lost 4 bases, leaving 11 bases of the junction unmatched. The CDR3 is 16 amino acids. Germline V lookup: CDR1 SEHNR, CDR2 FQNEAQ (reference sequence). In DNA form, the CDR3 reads TGTGCCAGCAGCTCTAGACAGGGTCGCACCCACAATGAGCAGTTCTTC. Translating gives CASSSRQGRTHNEQFF.

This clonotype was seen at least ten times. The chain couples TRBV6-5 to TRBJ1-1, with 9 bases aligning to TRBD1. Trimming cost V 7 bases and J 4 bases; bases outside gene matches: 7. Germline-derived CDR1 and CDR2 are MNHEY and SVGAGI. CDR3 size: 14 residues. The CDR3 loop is CASTYGQGSTEAFF. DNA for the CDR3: TGTGCCAGCACCTACGGACAGGGGAGCACTGAAGCTTTCTTT.

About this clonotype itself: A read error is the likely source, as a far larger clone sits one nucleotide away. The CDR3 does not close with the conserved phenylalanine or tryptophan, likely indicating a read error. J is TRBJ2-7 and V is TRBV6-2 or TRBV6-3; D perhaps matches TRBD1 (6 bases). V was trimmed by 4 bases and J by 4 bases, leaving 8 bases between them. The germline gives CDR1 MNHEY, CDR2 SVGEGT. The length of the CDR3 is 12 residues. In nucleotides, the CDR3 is TGTGCCAGCAGTTTCCAGGGGTACGAGCAGTACTCC. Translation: CASSFQGYEQYS.

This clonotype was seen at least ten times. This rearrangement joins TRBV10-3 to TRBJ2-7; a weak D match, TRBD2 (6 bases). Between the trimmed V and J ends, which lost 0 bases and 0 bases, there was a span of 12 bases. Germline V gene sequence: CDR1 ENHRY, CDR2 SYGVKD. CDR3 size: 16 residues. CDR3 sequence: CAISESSGRYSYEQYF. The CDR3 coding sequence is TGTGCCATCAGTGAGTCCAGCGGGCGATACTCCTACGAGCAGTACTTC.

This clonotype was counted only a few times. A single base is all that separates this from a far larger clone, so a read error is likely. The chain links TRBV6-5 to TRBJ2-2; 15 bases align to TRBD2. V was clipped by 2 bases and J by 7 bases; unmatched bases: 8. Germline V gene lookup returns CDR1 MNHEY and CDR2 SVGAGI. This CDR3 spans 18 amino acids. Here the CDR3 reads CASSYGLAGGPVGGELFF. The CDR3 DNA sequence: TGTGCCAGCAGTTACGGACTAGCGGGAGGGCCGGTAGGCGGGGAGCTGTTTTTT.

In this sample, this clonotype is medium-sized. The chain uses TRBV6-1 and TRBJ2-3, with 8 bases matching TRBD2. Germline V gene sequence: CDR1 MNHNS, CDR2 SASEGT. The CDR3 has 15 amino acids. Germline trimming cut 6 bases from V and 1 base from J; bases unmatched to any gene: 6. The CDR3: CASRSSGSGTDTQYF. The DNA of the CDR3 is TGTGCCAGCAGATCGAGCGGGAGTGGCACAGATACGCAGTATTTT.

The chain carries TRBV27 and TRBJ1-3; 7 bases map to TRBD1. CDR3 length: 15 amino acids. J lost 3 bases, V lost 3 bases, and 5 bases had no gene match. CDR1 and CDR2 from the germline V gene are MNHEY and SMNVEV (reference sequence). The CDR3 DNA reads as TGTGCCAGCAGTTTCCTCCGGGACAGTGGAAACACCATATATTTT. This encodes CASSFLRDSGNTIYF.

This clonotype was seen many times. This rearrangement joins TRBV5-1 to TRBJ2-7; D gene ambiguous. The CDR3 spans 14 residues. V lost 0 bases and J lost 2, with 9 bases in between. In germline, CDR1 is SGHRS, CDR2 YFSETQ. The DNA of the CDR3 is TGCGCCAGCAGCTTGGATGGCCGCACCTACGAGCAGTACTTC. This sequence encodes CASSLDGRTYEQYF.

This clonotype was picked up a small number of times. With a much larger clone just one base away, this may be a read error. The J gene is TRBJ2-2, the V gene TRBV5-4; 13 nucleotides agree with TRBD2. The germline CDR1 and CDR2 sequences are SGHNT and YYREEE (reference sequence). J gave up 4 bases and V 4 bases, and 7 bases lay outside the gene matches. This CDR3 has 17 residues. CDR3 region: CASSRTSGGGSTGELFF. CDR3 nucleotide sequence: TGTGCCAGCAGCCGGACTAGCGGGGGTGGTAGCACCGGGGAGCTGTTTTTT.

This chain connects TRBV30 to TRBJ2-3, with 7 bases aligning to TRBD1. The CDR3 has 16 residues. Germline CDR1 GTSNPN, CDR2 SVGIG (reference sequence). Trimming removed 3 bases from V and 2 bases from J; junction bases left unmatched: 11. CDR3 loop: CAWSPPGTVATDTQYF. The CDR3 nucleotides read TGTGCCTGGAGCCCTCCCGGGACAGTAGCCACAGATACGCAGTATTTT.

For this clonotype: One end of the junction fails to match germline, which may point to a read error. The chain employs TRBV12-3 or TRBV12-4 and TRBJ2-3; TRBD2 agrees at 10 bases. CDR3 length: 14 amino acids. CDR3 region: CASSLAGVTDTQYF. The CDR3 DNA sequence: TGTGCCAGCAGTCTAGCGGGAGTTACAGATACGCAGTATTTT.

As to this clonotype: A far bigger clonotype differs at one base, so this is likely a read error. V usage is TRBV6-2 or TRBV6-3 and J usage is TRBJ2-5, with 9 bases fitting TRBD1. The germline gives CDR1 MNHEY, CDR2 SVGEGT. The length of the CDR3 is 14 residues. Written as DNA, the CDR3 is TGTGCCAGCACCGGGACAGGGAGCGAAGACACCCAGTACTTC. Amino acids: CASTGTGSEDTQYF.

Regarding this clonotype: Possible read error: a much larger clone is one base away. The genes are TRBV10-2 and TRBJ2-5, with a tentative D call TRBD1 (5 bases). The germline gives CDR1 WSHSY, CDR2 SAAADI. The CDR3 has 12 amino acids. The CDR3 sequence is CASSVGAETKYF. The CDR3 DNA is TGCGCCAGCAGTGTAGGGGCGGAGACCAAGTACTTC.

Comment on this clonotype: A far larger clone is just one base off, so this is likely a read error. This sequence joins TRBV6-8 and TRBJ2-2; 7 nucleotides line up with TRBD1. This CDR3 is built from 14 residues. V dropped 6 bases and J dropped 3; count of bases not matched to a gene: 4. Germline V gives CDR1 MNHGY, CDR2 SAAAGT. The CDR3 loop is CASRDRFDTGELFF. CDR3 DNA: TGTGCCAGCAGGGACAGGTTTGACACCGGGGAGCTGTTTTTT.

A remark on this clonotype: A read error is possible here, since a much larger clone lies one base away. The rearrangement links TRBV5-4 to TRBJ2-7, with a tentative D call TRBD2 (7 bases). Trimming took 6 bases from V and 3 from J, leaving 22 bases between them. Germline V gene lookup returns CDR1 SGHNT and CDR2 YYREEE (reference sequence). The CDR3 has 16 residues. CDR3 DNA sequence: TGTGCCAGCAACCCCCAGGGGACACGCGGGGGCTACGAGCAGTACTTC. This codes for CASNPQGTRGGYEQYF. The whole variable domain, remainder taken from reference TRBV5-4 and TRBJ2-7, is ETGVTQSPTHLIKTRGQQVTLRCSSQSGHNTVSWYQQALGQGPQFIFQYYREEENGRGNFPPRFSGLQFPNYSSELNVNALELDDSALYLCASNPQGTRGGYEQYFGPGTRLTVT.

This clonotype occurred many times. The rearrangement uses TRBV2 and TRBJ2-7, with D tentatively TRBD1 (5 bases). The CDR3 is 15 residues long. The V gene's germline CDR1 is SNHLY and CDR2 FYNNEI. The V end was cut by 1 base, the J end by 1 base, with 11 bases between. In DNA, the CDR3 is TGTGCCAGCAGTGAAGGCAGGGATAGATCCTACGAGCAGTACTTC. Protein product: CASSEGRDRSYEQYF. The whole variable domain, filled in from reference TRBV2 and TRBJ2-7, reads EPEVTQTPSHQVTQMGQEVILRCVPISNHLYFYWYRQILGQKVEFLVSFYNNEISEKSEIFDDQFSVERPDGSNFTLKIRSTKLEDSAMYFCASSEGRDRSYEQYFGPGTRLTVT.

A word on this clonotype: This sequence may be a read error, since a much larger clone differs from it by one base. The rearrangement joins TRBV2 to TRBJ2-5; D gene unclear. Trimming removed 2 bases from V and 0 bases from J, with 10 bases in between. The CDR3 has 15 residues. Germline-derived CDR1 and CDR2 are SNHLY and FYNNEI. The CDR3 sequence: CASSELYSYQETQYF. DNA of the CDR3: TGTGCCAGCAGTGAATTGTATTCGTACCAAGAGACCCAGTACTTC.

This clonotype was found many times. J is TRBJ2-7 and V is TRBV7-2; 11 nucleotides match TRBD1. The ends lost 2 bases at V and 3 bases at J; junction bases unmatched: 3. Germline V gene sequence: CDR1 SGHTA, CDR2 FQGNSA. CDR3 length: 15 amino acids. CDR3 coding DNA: TGTGCCAGCAGCTTACTGGGACAGGGGGACTACGAGCAGTACTTC. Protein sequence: CASSLLGQGDYEQYF.

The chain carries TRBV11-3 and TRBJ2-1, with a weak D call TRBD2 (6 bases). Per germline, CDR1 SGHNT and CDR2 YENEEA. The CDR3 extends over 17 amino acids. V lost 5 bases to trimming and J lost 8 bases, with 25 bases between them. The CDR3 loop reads CASSAPARDFGSDEQFF. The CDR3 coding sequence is TGTGCCAGCAGCGCCCCGGCCCGGGACTTCGGAAGCGATGAGCAGTTCTTC.

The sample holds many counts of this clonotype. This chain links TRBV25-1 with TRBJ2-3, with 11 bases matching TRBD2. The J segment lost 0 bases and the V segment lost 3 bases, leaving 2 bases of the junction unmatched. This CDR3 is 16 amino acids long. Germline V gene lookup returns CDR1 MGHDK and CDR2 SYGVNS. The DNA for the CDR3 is TGTGCCAGCAGTGAGGCTAGCGGGAGGAGCACAGATACGCAGTATTTT. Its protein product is CASSEASGRSTDTQYF.

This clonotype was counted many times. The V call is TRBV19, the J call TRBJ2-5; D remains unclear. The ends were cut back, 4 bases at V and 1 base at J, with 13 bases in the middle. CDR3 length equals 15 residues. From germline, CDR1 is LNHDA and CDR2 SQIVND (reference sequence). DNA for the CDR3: TGTGCCAGTAGTAGCACTCCGGGCCCCCAAGAGACCCAGTACTTC. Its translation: CASSSTPGPQETQYF. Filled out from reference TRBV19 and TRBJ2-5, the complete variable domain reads DGGITQSPKYLFRKEGQNVTLSCEQNLNHDAMYWYRQDPGQGLRLIYYSQIVNDFQKGDIAEGYSVSREKKESFPLTVTSAQKNPTAFYLCASSSTPGPQETQYFGPGTRLLVL.

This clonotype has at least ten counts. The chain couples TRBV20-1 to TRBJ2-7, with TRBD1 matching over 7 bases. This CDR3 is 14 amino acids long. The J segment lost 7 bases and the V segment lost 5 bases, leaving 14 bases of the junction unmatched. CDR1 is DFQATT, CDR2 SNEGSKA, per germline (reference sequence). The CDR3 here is CSALLRGQAEEQYF. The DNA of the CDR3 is TGCAGTGCTCTCCTAAGGGGGCAGGCTGAGGAGCAGTACTTC.

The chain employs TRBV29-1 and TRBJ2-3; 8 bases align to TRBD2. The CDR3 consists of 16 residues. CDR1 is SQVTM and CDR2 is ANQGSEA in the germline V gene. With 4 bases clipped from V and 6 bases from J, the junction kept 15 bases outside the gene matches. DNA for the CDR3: TGCAGCGTTGCCCAGGTTCGGGGGGGACGTTGGGATACGCAGTATTTT. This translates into CSVAQVRGGRWDTQYF.

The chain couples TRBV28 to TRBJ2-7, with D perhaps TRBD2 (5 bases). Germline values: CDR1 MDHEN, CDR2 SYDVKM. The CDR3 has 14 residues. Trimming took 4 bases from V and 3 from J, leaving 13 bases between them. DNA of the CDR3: TGTGCCAGCAGTTCTAGCTGGAGGTACTACGAGCAGTACTTC. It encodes CASSSSWRYYEQYF. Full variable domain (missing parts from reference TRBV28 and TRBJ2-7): DVKVTQSSRYLVKRTGEKVFLECVQDMDHENMFWYRQDPGLGLRLIYFSYDVKMKEKGDIPEGYSVSREKKERFSLILESASTNQTSMYLCASSSSWRYYEQYFGPGTRLTVT.